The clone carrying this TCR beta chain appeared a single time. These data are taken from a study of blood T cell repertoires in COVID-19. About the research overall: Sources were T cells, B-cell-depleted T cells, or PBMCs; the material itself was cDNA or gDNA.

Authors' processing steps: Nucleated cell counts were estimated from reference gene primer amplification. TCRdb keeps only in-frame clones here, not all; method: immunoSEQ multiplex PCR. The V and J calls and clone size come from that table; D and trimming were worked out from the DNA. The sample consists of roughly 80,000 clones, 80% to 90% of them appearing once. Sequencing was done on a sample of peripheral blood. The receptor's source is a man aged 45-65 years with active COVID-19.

The CDR3 nucleotides are TGTGCCAGCAGCTTGGAGACTAGCTATATCCTTGAGCAGTTCTTC. Translated: CASSLETSYILEQFF. V is TRBV5-4 and J is TRBJ2-1; 7 bases are shared with TRBD2. The length of the CDR3 is 15 residues. Germline-derived CDR1 and CDR2 are SGHNT and YYREEE (reference sequence). The trim removed 0 bases at V and 9 bases at J, leaving 9 bases unmatched.